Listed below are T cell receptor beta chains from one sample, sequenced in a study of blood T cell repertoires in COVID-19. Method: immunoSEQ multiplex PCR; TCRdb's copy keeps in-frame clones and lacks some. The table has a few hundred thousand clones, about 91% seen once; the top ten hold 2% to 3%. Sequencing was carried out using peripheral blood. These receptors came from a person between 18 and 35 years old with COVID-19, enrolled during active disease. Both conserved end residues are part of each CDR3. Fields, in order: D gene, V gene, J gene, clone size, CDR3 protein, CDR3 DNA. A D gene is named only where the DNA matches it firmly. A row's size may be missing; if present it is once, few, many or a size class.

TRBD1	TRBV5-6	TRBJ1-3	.	CASRPMDRGPESSGNTIYF	TGTGCCAGTAGGCCCATGGACAGGGGCCCCGAGAGCTCTGGAAACACCATATATTTT
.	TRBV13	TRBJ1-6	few	CASRHGLDNSPLHF	TGTGCCAGCAGGCATGGACTGGATAATTCACCCCTCCACTTT
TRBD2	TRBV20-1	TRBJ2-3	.	CSASPSGRTDTQYF	TGCAGTGCTAGTCCCAGCGGGAGAACAGATACGCAGTATTTT
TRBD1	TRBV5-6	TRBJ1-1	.	CASSSVQGAGTEAFF	TGTGCCAGCAGCTCTGTTCAGGGGGCCGGGACTGAAGCTTTCTTT
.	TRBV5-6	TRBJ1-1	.	CASRTGNTEAFF	TGTGCCAGCAGGACAGGGAACACTGAAGCTTTCTTT
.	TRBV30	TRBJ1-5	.	CAWSPQGDSNQPQHF	TGTGCCTGGAGTCCCCAAGGAGATAGCAATCAGCCCCAGCATTTT
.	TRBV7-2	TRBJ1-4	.	CASSLTGLNEKLFF	TGTGCCAGCAGCTTGACAGGATTGAATGAAAAACTGTTTTTT
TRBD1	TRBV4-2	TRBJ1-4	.	CASSRGTGNIEKLFF	TGTGCCAGCAGCCGAGGGACAGGGAACATTGAAAAACTGTTTTTT
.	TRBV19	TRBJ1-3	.	CASSPDGNPGNTIYF	TGTGCCAGTAGTCCGGACGGGAATCCTGGAAACACCATATATTTT
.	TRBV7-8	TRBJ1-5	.	CASSLGGPQHF	TGTGCCAGCAGCTTAGGCGGGCCCCAGCATTTT
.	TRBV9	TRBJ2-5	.	CASSVVQGSQETQYF	TGTGCCAGCAGCGTAGTGCAGGGCTCCCAAGAGACCCAGTACTTC
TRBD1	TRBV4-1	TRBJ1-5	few	CASSQVNRGQPQHF	TGCGCCAGCAGCCAAGTAAACAGGGGGCAGCCCCAGCATTTT
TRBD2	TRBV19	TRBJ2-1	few	CASKLAGGGVNEQFF	TGTGCCAGTAAATTAGCGGGAGGAGGGGTGAATGAGCAGTTCTTC
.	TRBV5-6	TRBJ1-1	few	CASSPGDDTEAFF	TGTGCCAGCAGCCCCGGAGACGACACTGAAGCTTTCTTT
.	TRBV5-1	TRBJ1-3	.	CASSLANAGAGNTIYF	TGCGCCAGCAGCTTGGCCAACGCGGGGGCCGGAAACACCATATATTTT
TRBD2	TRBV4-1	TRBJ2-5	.	CASSPGLAGGQETQYF	TGCGCCAGCAGCCCGGGACTAGCGGGAGGTCAAGAGACCCAGTACTTC
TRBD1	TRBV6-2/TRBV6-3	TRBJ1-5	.	CASSPGQGAASNQPQHF	TGTGCCAGCAGCCCGGGACAGGGCGCGGCGAGCAATCAGCCCCAGCATTTT
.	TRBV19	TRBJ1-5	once	CASSREGRQPQHF	TGTGCCAGTAGTCGAGAGGGCAGGCAGCCCCAGCATTTT
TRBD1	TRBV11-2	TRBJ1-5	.	CASTHGTGVNQPQHF	TGTGCCAGCACCCATGGGACAGGGGTCAATCAGCCCCAGCATTTT
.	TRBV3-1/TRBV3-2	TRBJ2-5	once	CASSQVAAFGETQYF	TGTGCCAGCAGCCAAGTAGCGGCCTTTGGGGAGACCCAGTACTTC
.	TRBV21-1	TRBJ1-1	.	CARGPAMNTEAFF	TGTGCCAGGGGCCCAGCAATGAACACTGAAGCTTTCTTT
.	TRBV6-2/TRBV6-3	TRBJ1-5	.	CASSYSYGGKNQPQHF	TGTGCCAGCAGTTACTCGTATGGGGGCAAAAATCAGCCCCAGCATTTT
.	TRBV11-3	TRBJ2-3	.	CASSFELATDTQYF	TGTGCCAGCAGCTTCGAACTAGCCACAGATACGCAGTATTTT
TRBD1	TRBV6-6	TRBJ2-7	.	CASSYPISTGGEQYF	TGTGCCAGCAGTTACCCCATTAGTACAGGGGGTGAGCAGTACTTC
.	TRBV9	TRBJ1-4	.	CASSVDYSNEKLFF	TGTGCCAGCAGCGTAGACTATTCTAATGAAAAACTGTTTTTT
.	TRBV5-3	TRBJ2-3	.	CARSQTLLTPPDTQYF	TGTGCCAGAAGCCAAACCCTCCTAACGCCCCCAGATACGCAGTATTTT
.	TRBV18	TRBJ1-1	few	CASSPQANTEAFF	TGTGCCAGCTCACCACAAGCGAACACTGAAGCTTTCTTT
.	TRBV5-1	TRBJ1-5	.	CASSLEGDSNQPQHF	TGCGCCAGCAGCTTGGAAGGGGATAGCAATCAGCCCCAGCATTTT
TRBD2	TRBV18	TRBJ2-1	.	CASSRTNPTSGSYDEQFF	TGTGCCAGCTCACGAACGAACCCTACTAGCGGGAGTTACGATGAGCAGTTCTTC
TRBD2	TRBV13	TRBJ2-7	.	CASSRGLAGNEQYF	TGTGCCAGCAGCCGTGGACTAGCGGGAAACGAGCAGTACTTC
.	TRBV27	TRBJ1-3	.	CASSPRATSSGNTIYF	TGTGCCAGCAGTCCCAGGGCAACGAGCTCTGGAAACACCATATATTTT
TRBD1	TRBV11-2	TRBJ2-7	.	CASSFGQGSFYEQYF	TGTGCCAGCAGCTTCGGACAGGGTAGCTTCTACGAGCAGTACTTC
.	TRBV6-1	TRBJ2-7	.	CASSEAEVTPYEQYF	TGTGCCAGCAGTGAAGCGGAGGTAACCCCCTACGAGCAGTACTTC
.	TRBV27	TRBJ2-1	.	CASSSISYNEQFF	TGTGCCAGCAGCAGTATCTCCTACAATGAGCAGTTCTTC
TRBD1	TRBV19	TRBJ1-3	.	CASSTSWTGSGNTIYF	TGTGCCAGTAGTACTTCCTGGACAGGCTCTGGAAACACCATATATTTT
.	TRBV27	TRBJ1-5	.	CASSLGATANQPQHF	TGTGCCAGCAGTTTAGGGGCCACCGCCAATCAGCCCCAGCATTTT
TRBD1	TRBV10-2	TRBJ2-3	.	CASRDRGEGTQYF	TGCGCCAGCAGGGACAGGGGCGAAGGTACGCAGTATTTT
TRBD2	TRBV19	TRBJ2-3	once	CASFFFALTSGDASSTDTQYF	TGTGCCAGTTTTTTTTTCGCGCTCACTAGCGGAGACGCCTCTAGCACAGATACGCAGTATTTT
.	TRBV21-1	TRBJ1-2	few	CASSKRAGRLYAF	TGTGCCAGCAGCAAAAGGGCGGGCAGACTTTACGCCTTC
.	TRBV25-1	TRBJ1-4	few	CASSQESREINIEKLFF	TGTGCCAGCAGTCAGGAATCCAGGGAAATCAATATTGAAAAACTGTTTTTT
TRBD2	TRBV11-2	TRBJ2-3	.	CASSLAGGPDTQYF	TGTGCCAGCAGCCTAGCGGGAGGGCCAGATACGCAGTATTTT
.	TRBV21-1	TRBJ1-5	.	CASSHHQDSYGQPQHF	TGTGCCAGCAGCCACCATCAGGACAGCTACGGCCAGCCCCAGCATTTT
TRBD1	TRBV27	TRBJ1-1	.	CASSLGQGNTEAFF	TGTGCCAGCAGTCTCGGACAGGGGAACACTGAAGCTTTCTTT
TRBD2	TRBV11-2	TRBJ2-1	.	CASSLGLYGGRSSYNEQFF	TGTGCCAGCAGCTTAGGGCTTTACGGCGGGAGGAGCTCCTACAATGAGCAGTTCTTC
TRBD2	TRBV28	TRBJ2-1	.	CASISRGSSHNEQFF	TGTGCCAGCATCTCCCGCGGGAGTTCCCACAATGAGCAGTTCTTC
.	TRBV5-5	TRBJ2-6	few	CASSPTLVTGANVLTF	TGTGCCAGCAGCCCAACTTTGGTAACTGGGGCCAACGTCCTGACTTTC
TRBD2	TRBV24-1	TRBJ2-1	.	CATSPALTWTSGKLDNEQFF	TGTGCCACCAGTCCTGCGCTGACGTGGACTAGCGGGAAATTGGACAATGAGCAGTTCTTC
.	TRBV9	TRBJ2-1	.	CASSVGVGELIF	TGTGCCAGCAGCGTAGGAGTTGGGGAGTTGATCTTC
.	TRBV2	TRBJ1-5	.	CASSEALGQGEDQPQHF	TGTGCCAGCAGTGAAGCGTTAGGGCAGGGTGAGGATCAGCCCCAGCATTTT
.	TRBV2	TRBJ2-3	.	CASSDESGEQDTQYF	TGTGCCAGCAGTGACGAAAGCGGAGAGCAAGATACGCAGTATTTT
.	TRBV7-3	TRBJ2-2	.	CASSRYGTSTGELFF	TGTGCCAGCAGCCGTTACGGGACATCCACCGGGGAGCTGTTTTTT
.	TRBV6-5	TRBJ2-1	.	CASSYERGVTYNEQFF	TGTGCCAGCAGTTACGAGCGCGGAGTCACCTACAATGAGCAGTTCTTC
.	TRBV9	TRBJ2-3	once	CASSDTHLTDTQYF	TGTGCCAGCTCCGACACCCACCTCACAGATACGCAGTATTTT
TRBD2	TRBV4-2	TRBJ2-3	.	CASSQEGLAGLTDTQYF	TGTGCCAGCAGCCAAGAGGGGCTAGCGGGACTCACAGATACGCAGTATTTT
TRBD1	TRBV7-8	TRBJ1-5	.	CASSPHRGNSNQPQHF	TGTGCCAGCAGCCCCCACAGGGGTAATAGCAATCAGCCCCAGCATTTT
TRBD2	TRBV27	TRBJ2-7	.	CASSYKTSGRASYEQYF	TGTGCCAGCAGTTACAAGACTAGCGGGAGGGCCTCCTACGAGCAGTACTTC
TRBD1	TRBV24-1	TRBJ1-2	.	CATSDSGQARGYTF	TGTGCCACCAGTGACTCTGGACAGGCTAGGGGCTACACCTTC